This T cell receptor beta chain is from a study of blood T cells in healthy people across ages. Study results and limitations: Roughly linearly, TCR beta diversity per million T cells fell as age increased.

On this clonotype itself: Antigen specificity is unknown. This could be a read error, since a much larger clone is one nucleotide away.

Ten milliliters of peripheral blood were drawn from each donor. Through a sample-barcoded 5' primer and a J-beta primer mix, a second PCR was run for roughly 7 to 12 cycles. Through a template-switch adaptor with 12 random nucleotides, each cDNA molecule received a tag. TCRdb analysed the 5' RACE reads with MiXCR anew, one entry per CDR3 protein. The sample lists about 640,000 distinct CDR3 sequences; approximately 30% were seen once. CDR1 is SGHKS and CDR2 is YYEKEE in the germline V gene (reference sequence). This CDR3 has 13 residues. This clonotype was sampled from a woman older than 75 in good health. The sequenced material came from blood. The chain links TRBV5-5 to TRBJ2-1; D tentatively fits TRBD1 or TRBD2 (5 bases each). The CDR3 loop is CASSWGPYDEQFF. In DNA, the CDR3 is TGTGCCAGCAGCTGGGGACCCTACGATGAGCAGTTCTTC.